The T cell receptor (beta chain) under discussion was sequenced for a study of blood T cell repertoires in COVID-19. Profiled with immunoSEQ multiplex PCR; TCRdb holds only in-frame clones, not every one. This sample carries 150,000 to 200,000 clones, roughly 87% of them seen once, and the ten largest clones take roughly 1.2%. This CDR3 is built from 16 residues. The trim removed 3 bases at V and 4 bases at J, leaving 6 bases unmatched. Germline V lookup: CDR1 LNHDA, CDR2 SQIVND (reference sequence). Sequencing input: PBMCs or T cells enriched from blood (not recorded which). V gene TRBV19 combines with J gene TRBJ2-2, with 9 nucleotides matching TRBD2. This receptor was obtained from a human donor with acute COVID-19. The donor label of this sample is uncertain. CDR3 DNA: TGTGCCAGTAGTATCAGGCGGGGGGGCAGCACCGGGGAGCTGTTTTTT. This codes for CASSIRRGGSTGELFF. Full variable domain (outside the CDR3, taken from reference TRBV19 and TRBJ2-2): DGGITQSPKYLFRKEGQNVTLSCEQNLNHDAMYWYRQDPGQGLRLIYYSQIVNDFQKGDIAEGYSVSREKKESFPLTVTSAQKNPTAFYLCASSIRRGGSTGELFFGEGSRLTVL.